The rows below give T cell receptor beta chains drawn from one sample of a study of beta chain features in type 1 diabetes. Using immunoSEQ multiplex PCR, the repertoire was profiled, and TCRdb retains in-frame clones only, with some absent. The sample shows approximately 84,000 clones, 25% to 35% of them seen only once. Specimen: stem cell memory CD4+ T cells from blood. Source of these receptors: a woman under 30 in good health. The CDR3 runs from the conserved cysteine through the conserved F or W. D genes are given only for firm matches. A row's size may be missing; if present it is once, few, many or a size class.

>-|few|TRBV7-9|TRBJ1-1
TGTGCCAGCAGATTCCCGGAGACGAACACTGAAGCTTTCTTT
CASRFPETNTEAFF
>TRBD2|-|TRBV10-3|TRBJ2-3
TGTGCCATCCGGACTAGCGGGGGAACAGATACGCAGTATTTT
CAIRTSGGTDTQYF
>-|few|TRBV11-2|TRBJ2-2
TGTGCCAGCAGCTTCTCGGGAAACACCGGGGAGCTGTTTTTT
CASSFSGNTGELFF
>TRBD2|-|TRBV7-8|TRBJ2-3
TGTGCCAGCAGCATACCGGGACTAGCGGGGGGGGGCACAGATACGCAGTATTTT
CASSIPGLAGGGTDTQYF
>TRBD2|few|TRBV18|TRBJ2-1
TGTGCCAGCTCCGTTCGGGGGGATGAGCAGTTCTTC
CASSVRGDEQFF
>-|-|TRBV30|TRBJ2-3
TGTGCCTGGAGTGTGCGGTTAGCTGCTACGCAGTATTTT
CAWSVRLAATQYF
>-|-|TRBV29-1|TRBJ1-1
TGCAGCGCCGACACGCCGGGGGGGAGGACTGAAGCTTTCTTT
CSADTPGGRTEAFF
>TRBD1|few|TRBV5-6|TRBJ2-3
TGTGCCAGCAGCTTTAAGGGGGCGTCCAACACAGATACGCAGTATTTT
CASSFKGASNTDTQYF
>TRBD1|few|TRBV19|TRBJ2-1
TGTGCCAGTAGTATTGGGGACAGGGGGCAGGGTGAGCAGTTCTTC
CASSIGDRGQGEQFF
>-|-|TRBV30|TRBJ1-4
TGTGCCTGGAGGCAGGGGTCGCAACTGAATGAAAAACTGTTTTTT
CAWRQGSQLNEKLFF
>-|once|TRBV7-2|TRBJ1-3
TGTGCCAGCAGCTTAGACCGGGTCACCATATATTTT
CASSLDRVTIYF
>TRBD2|few|TRBV10-2|TRBJ2-3
TGCGCCAGCAGTGGGATTTGGATGAAGGGAGCGGGAGTTAATACAGATACGCAGTATTTT
CASSGIWMKGAGVNTDTQYF
>TRBD2|few|TRBV7-2|TRBJ2-5
TGTGCCAGCAGCTTATGGCGGGGGGGCCAAGAGACCCAGTACTTC
CASSLWRGGQETQYF
>TRBD1|-|TRBV28|TRBJ2-3
TGTGCCAGCAGACTGCTTTCCGGACAGGGCCCAGATACGCAGTATTTT
CASRLLSGQGPDTQYF
>TRBD2|-|TRBV19|TRBJ2-1
TGTGCCAGTAGTACCCCGAGGACTAGCGGGAGTTATGAGCAGTTCTTC
CASSTPRTSGSYEQFF
>-|few|TRBV10-3|TRBJ2-5
TGTGCCATCAGTGAGGGGCAGGGCCAAGAGACCCAGTACTTC
CAISEGQGQETQYF
>TRBD2|-|TRBV7-2|TRBJ2-7
TGTGCCAGCAGCATCGGACTAGCGGGGGGGCAACACGAGCAGTACTTC
CASSIGLAGGQHEQYF
>TRBD2|-|TRBV7-2|TRBJ2-5
TGTGCCAGCAGCTTTCAGCGGGGGGGCAGAGAGACCCAGTACTTC
CASSFQRGGRETQYF
>-|few|TRBV7-9|TRBJ2-1
TGTGCCAGCAGCTTAAGTATTAGCGGCCCTTACAATGAGCAGTTCTTC
CASSLSISGPYNEQFF
>-|-|TRBV6-5|TRBJ2-7
TGTGCCAGCAGTTACGACGCCGGGGTAATGACCTACGAGCAGTACTTC
CASSYDAGVMTYEQYF
>TRBD1|few|TRBV6-1|TRBJ1-2
TGTGCCAGCAGACCGGGACAGGTCTATGGCTACACCTTC
CASRPGQVYGYTF
>TRBD2|-|TRBV7-2|TRBJ2-3
TGTGCCAGCAGCTCACTAGCGGGGGGGCAACGTGATACGCAGTATTTT
CASSSLAGGQRDTQYF
>-|-|TRBV11-2|TRBJ2-1
TGTGCCAGCAGCATTCAGACAGTCGGTGAGCAGTTCTTC
CASSIQTVGEQFF
>-|-|TRBV9|TRBJ2-7
TGTGCCAGCAGCGATTCAGCGTACTCCTACGAGCAGTACTTC
CASSDSAYSYEQYF
>TRBD1|few|TRBV18|TRBJ1-1
TGTGCCAGCTCACCTACACAGGGGCAGGACACTGAAGCTTTCTTT
CASSPTQGQDTEAFF
>-|few|TRBV4-1|TRBJ1-6
TGCGCCAGCAGCGTTTTCCTTTTTCCCTATAATTCACCCCTCCACTTT
CASSVFLFPYNSPLHF
>-|few|TRBV30|TRBJ1-2
TGTGCCTGGACAGGACAGTCGACCCTTATGAGCTATGGCTACACCTTC
CAWTGQSTLMSYGYTF
>TRBD1|few|TRBV30|TRBJ2-1
TGTGCCTGGAAGACAGGGGGTTCCTACAATGAGCAGTTCTTC
CAWKTGGSYNEQFF
>TRBD1|-|TRBV10-3|TRBJ1-2
TGTGCCATCAGTGTTGACAGGGAAGGGAATGGCTACACCTTC
CAISVDREGNGYTF
>-|few|TRBV4-3|TRBJ1-1
TGCGCCAGCAGCCAGGGCGGGGAGGGGGAAGAAGCTTTCTTT
CASSQGGEGEEAFF
>TRBD2|few|TRBV7-2|TRBJ2-5
TGTGCCAGCAGCCTCCGAGCGGGGCAAGAGACCCAGTACTTC
CASSLRAGQETQYF
>TRBD2|few|TRBV7-9|TRBJ2-1
TGTGCCAGCAGCTCTACCGGGACTACCTTTTGGGGTGAGCAGTTCTTC
CASSSTGTTFWGEQFF
>TRBD2|once|TRBV9|TRBJ2-5
TGTGCCAGCAGCCCCCGCGGGGGGGGAGAGACCCAGTACTTC
CASSPRGGGETQYF
>TRBD1|few|TRBV7-6|TRBJ1-2
TGTGCCAGCAGCCTATGGGACAGCTATGGCTACACCTTC
CASSLWDSYGYTF
>TRBD1|few|TRBV30|TRBJ1-2
TGTGCCTGGAGTCTACAGGGGAGTCCCTATGGCTACACCTTC
CAWSLQGSPYGYTF
>-|few|TRBV5-6|TRBJ1-2
TGTGCCAGCAGGCCAGGGGTCGGCGGCTACACCTTC
CASRPGVGGYTF
>-|few|TRBV29-1|TRBJ2-5
TGCAGCGTTGGTACAGGCCAAGAGACCCAGTACTTC
CSVGTGQETQYF
>TRBD1|-|TRBV2|TRBJ2-1
TGTGCCAGCAGTCGACAGGGGAGCTACAATGAGCAGTTCTTC
CASSRQGSYNEQFF
>-|-|TRBV7-2|TRBJ2-3
TGTGCCAGCAGCTTAGCGGGGGGGGCCAATACGCAGTATTTT
CASSLAGGANTQYF
>TRBD1|-|TRBV7-9|TRBJ1-2
TGTGCCAGCGCTTATCGAACCGGACAGGGGCATTATGGCTACACCTTC
CASAYRTGQGHYGYTF
>TRBD1|few|TRBV5-1|TRBJ2-5
TGCGCCAGCAGCTTCATGGGACAGATCGCAGAGACCCAGTACTTC
CASSFMGQIAETQYF
>-|-|TRBV4-2|TRBJ2-1
TGTGCCAGCAGCCAAGGGGGACTCGGCCTTTCCTACAATGAGCAGTTCTTC
CASSQGGLGLSYNEQFF
>TRBD2|few|TRBV25-1|TRBJ2-3
TGTGCCAGCAGATCGGGAGGACCAACAGATACGCAGTATTTT
CASRSGGPTDTQYF
>-|-|TRBV18|TRBJ2-2
TGTGCCAGCTCACCACAGGGGGCCGGGGAGCTGTTTTTT
CASSPQGAGELFF
>-|-|TRBV30|TRBJ1-1
TGTGCCTGGACCTCAACAGGGAACACTGAAGCTTTCTTT
CAWTSTGNTEAFF
>-|few|TRBV18|TRBJ1-2
TGTGCCAGCTCCCCGCTAGAGAGAAACTATGGCTACACCTTC
CASSPLERNYGYTF
>-|few|TRBV27|TRBJ2-7
TGTGCCAGCAGTAGGAGCGAAACCTACGAGCAGTACTTC
CASSRSETYEQYF
>TRBD1|-|TRBV27|TRBJ2-5
TGTGCCAGCAAGGGGGACAGCCAAGAGACCCAGTACTTC
CASKGDSQETQYF
>-|few|TRBV7-6|TRBJ2-3
TGTGCCAGCAGCTTAAGTCCCGAGGATACGCAGTATTTT
CASSLSPEDTQYF
>-|few|TRBV25-1|TRBJ2-5
TGTGCCAGCAGACGACAGCAAGAGACCCAGTACTTC
CASRRQQETQYF
>-|-|TRBV11-2|TRBJ2-5
TGTGCCAGCAGCTCAGGTTACAGTTTCCAAGAGACCCAGTACTTC
CASSSGYSFQETQYF
>-|once|TRBV19|TRBJ1-5
TGTGCCAGTAGTAACCCCAGTCACACCAATCAGCCCCAGCATTTT
CASSNPSHTNQPQHF
>-|-|TRBV4-2|TRBJ2-7
TGTGCCAGCAGCCAAGGGCGGGGCGACTACGAGCAGTACTTC
CASSQGRGDYEQYF
>TRBD2|-|TRBV5-4|TRBJ2-1
TGTGCCAGCAGTGCGGGAGGCTCACCCGTCAATGAGCAGTTCTTC
CASSAGGSPVNEQFF
>-|-|TRBV25-1|TRBJ1-6
TGTGCCAGCAGTGGTCAGGATAATTCACCCCTCCACTTT
CASSGQDNSPLHF
>TRBD2|-|TRBV11-1|TRBJ2-1
TGTGCCGGCAGCTGGACTAGGTCCTACAATGAGCAGTTCTTC
CAGSWTRSYNEQFF
>TRBD2|few|TRBV18|TRBJ2-1
TGTGCCAGCTCACCCCTCGCTGGTAGCGGGGCCGCCTACAATGAGCAGTTCTTC
CASSPLAGSGAAYNEQFF
>-|-|TRBV18|TRBJ2-5
TGTGCCAGCTCACCACCGGGCGTAGAGACCCAGTACTTC
CASSPPGVETQYF